The 30 T cell receptor beta chains given below trace back to one sample, sequenced in a study of tissue T cells after allogeneic stem cell transplantation. The repertoire was sequenced with immunoSEQ multiplex PCR; TCRdb's copy has only in-frame clones and lacks some. The sample holds about 3,600 clones, less than 85% seen once. Adult allogeneic hematopoietic cell transplant recipients with steroid-refractory graft-versus-host disease were prospectively enrolled for research autopsy. The material sequenced was left colon tissue, taken at autopsy. The receptor set was obtained from a male patient older than 55 with steroid-refractory graft-versus-host disease after an allogeneic stem cell transplant. Some T cells may have originated in the graft donor.

Comment on this clone: The same CDR3 also results from other DNA sequences found in this sample. The chain has TRBV28 and TRBJ1-1, with D unresolved. The germline gives CDR1 MDHEN, CDR2 SYDVKM. V shed 4 bases and J shed 2 bases, with 8 bases lying between them. CDR3 length: 13 amino acids. The CDR3 loop is CASSSRPNTEAFF. Here the CDR3 DNA reads TGTGCCAGCAGTTCCAGACCCAACACTGAAGCTTTCTTT.

This clone was seen only a few times. This chain connects TRBV27 to TRBJ2-7; maybe TRBD2 (7 bases). CDR3 length equals 17 residues. From germline, CDR1 is MNHEY and CDR2 SMNVEV (reference sequence). Deletions cut 3 bases from V and 9 bases from J, with 27 bases between. The CDR3 bases are TGTGCCAGCAGTTTGAGTAGGGCCGGGGGGCGCGGTGTGTGGCAGTACTTC. Its translation is CASSLSRAGGRGVWQYF.

This chain uses TRBV5-1 with TRBJ1-2; 8 nucleotides agree with TRBD1. The CDR3 is 14 amino acids. In germline, CDR1 is SGHRS, CDR2 YFSETQ. V was pared by 4 bases and J by 6 bases, with 8 bases of the junction left unmatched. CDR3: CASSHDGQGDGYTF. The CDR3 DNA reads TGCGCCAGCAGCCATGATGGACAGGGTGATGGCTACACCTTC.

The chain joins TRBV28 to TRBJ1-2; no firm D call. The CDR3 runs to 9 residues. Deletions cut 7 bases from V and 10 bases from J, with 7 bases between. Germline CDR1 is MDHEN and CDR2 is SYDVKM. The CDR3 DNA follows: TGTGCCAGCATGCCTCCCTACACCTTC. It codes for CASMPPYTF.

The rearrangement links TRBV7-2 to TRBJ2-5; either TRBD1 or TRBD2 may fit D (5 bases each). Germline lookup yields CDR1 SGHTA and CDR2 FQGNSA. The CDR3 length is 14 residues. Deletions cut 6 bases from V and 3 bases from J, with 14 bases between. The CDR3 protein is CASSYQGPKETQYF. DNA of the CDR3: TGTGCCAGCAGTTATCAGGGACCAAAAGAGACCCAGTACTTC.

This chain connects TRBV5-1 to TRBJ2-5, with D possibly TRBD1 on 7 matching bases. Germline V gene sequence: CDR1 SGHRS, CDR2 YFSETQ. V was cut by 4 bases and J by 5 bases, with 12 bases left in between. The CDR3 has 13 amino acids. The CDR3 region is CASSTGEDETQYF. CDR3 DNA sequence: TGCGCCAGCAGCACAGGGGAGGACGAGACCCAGTACTTC.

The chain uses TRBV4-2 and TRBJ2-7; 11 bases agree with TRBD2. The trim removed 0 bases at V and 2 bases at J, leaving 9 bases unmatched. Germline V gene lookup returns CDR1 LGHNA and CDR2 YNFKEQ. This CDR3 has 18 residues. CDR3 residues: CASSQEGASGGSTYEQYF. The DNA for the CDR3 is TGTGCCAGCAGCCAAGAGGGGGCTAGCGGGGGGTCTACCTACGAGCAGTACTTC.

This clone was observed a handful of times. The DNA for the CDR3 is TGTGCCAGCAGCCATGGGGGGGGTCGAAACGAGCAGTACTTC. Translation: CASSHGGGRNEQYF. The chain is built from TRBV3-1 (or the pseudogene TRBV3-2) and TRBJ2-7, with TRBD2 matching over 7 bases. The CDR3 spans 14 residues. V gave up 3 bases and J gave up 5 bases; unmatched junction bases: 7. CDR1 and CDR2 from the germline V gene are LGHDT and YNNKEL (reference sequence).

The rearrangement uses TRBV7-6 and TRBJ1-4; 8 nucleotides line up with TRBD1. The J segment lost 6 bases and the V segment lost 5 bases, leaving 8 bases of the junction unmatched. The germline CDR1 and CDR2 sequences are SGHVS and FNYEAQ. The CDR3 sequence is 15 residues long. The CDR3 DNA is TGTGCCAGCAGCCACGGGACAGGCAAGGATGAAAAACTGTTTTTT. Translation: CASSHGTGKDEKLFF.

The chain uses TRBV7-2 and TRBJ2-1; 9 bases agree with TRBD2. In germline, CDR1 is SGHTA, CDR2 FQGNSA. The CDR3 is made up of 14 amino acids. V shed 8 bases and J 9 bases; nucleotides not matched to a gene: 11. DNA for the CDR3: TGTGCCAGCGTTCCTAGCGGGGTCTGGAGTGAGCAGTTCTTC. Translated, it gives CASVPSGVWSEQFF.

This clone has just one count. CDR3 bases: TGTGCCAGTCTCAAGCAGGAAAAACTGTTTTTT. It codes for CASLKQEKLFF. V gene TRBV19 combines with J gene TRBJ1-4; D is unresolved. The CDR3 extends over 11 amino acids. With 8 bases removed from V and 8 bases from J, the gap between germline ends came to 9 bases. CDR1 and CDR2 (germline): LNHDA, SQIVND (reference sequence).

This chain uses TRBV6-5 with TRBJ2-1, with TRBD2 matching over 12 bases. Germline CDR1 reads MNHEY; CDR2 reads SVGAGI. The trim removed 6 bases at V and 7 bases at J, leaving 7 bases unmatched. There are 15 residues in the CDR3. This CDR3 is CASRVTSGGRNEQFF. CDR3 DNA: TGTGCCAGCAGAGTCACTAGCGGGGGGCGTAATGAGCAGTTCTTC.

The chain employs TRBV7-8 and TRBJ1-2; D gene unclear. Germline V gene sequence: CDR1 SGHVS, CDR2 FQNEAQ. V was trimmed by 3 bases and J by 4 bases, leaving 9 bases between them. The CDR3 loop spans 13 amino acids. CDR3 protein: CASSFTEGYGYTF. CDR3 coding DNA: TGTGCCAGCAGCTTCACTGAGGGCTATGGCTACACCTTC.

The chain uses TRBV7-8 and TRBJ2-2; D tentatively fits TRBD1 or TRBD2 (7 bases each). The CDR3 runs to 19 residues. Germline-derived CDR1 and CDR2 are SGHVS and FQNEAQ. Between the trimmed V and J ends, which lost 8 bases and 0 bases, there was a span of 25 bases. CDR3 nucleotide sequence: TGTGCCAGCCGCTCTATGGGAGGGGGCTCTGTCGCGAACACCGGGGAGCTGTTTTTT. Its translation is CASRSMGGGSVANTGELFF.

The chain links TRBV2 to TRBJ1-5; 7 nucleotides match TRBD1. This CDR3 contains 24 residues. Germline CDR1 is SNHLY and CDR2 is FYNNEI. J gave up 5 bases and V 8 bases, and 39 bases lay outside the gene matches. The CDR3 bases are TGTGCCAGCCTGATTCGTGCCCCTCGGGACAGACCCGGCGCACCGTGGAGGACTGATCAGCCCCAGCATTTT. Translated: CASLIRAPRDRPGAPWRTDQPQHF.

The V call is TRBV10-3, the J call TRBJ2-5, with D unclear. The CDR3 is made up of 11 amino acids. V dropped 3 bases and J dropped 4 bases, with 3 bases sitting between them. Germline V gives CDR1 ENHRY, CDR2 SYGVKD. DNA for the CDR3: TGTGCCATCAGTGAAGGAGAGACCCAGTACTTC. Translated: CAISEGETQYF.

J is TRBJ2-4 and V is TRBV19; TRBD1 matches at 7 bases. Losses at the gene ends were 1 base for V and 3 bases for J; bases not matched to a gene: 3. Germline CDR1 LNHDA, CDR2 SQIVND (reference sequence). The CDR3 runs to 15 residues. This CDR3 reads CASSIGAGGKNIQYF. CDR3 coding DNA: TGTGCCAGTAGTATAGGGGCAGGGGGCAAAAACATTCAGTACTTC.

The gene calls are TRBV25-1 and TRBJ1-5; D is uncertain. CDR1 MGHDK and CDR2 SYGVNS come from the germline V gene. CDR3 size: 13 residues. With 2 bases removed from V and 7 bases from J, the gap between germline ends came to 9 bases. The CDR3 bases are TGTGCCAGCAGTGAACACGAAGGACAGCCCCAGCATTTT. Residues: CASSEHEGQPQHF. Variable domain in full (rest from reference TRBV25-1 and TRBJ1-5): EADIYQTPRYLVIGTGKKITLECSQTMGHDKMYWYQQDPGMELHLIHYSYGVNSTEKGDLSSESTVSRIRTEHFPLTLESARPSHTSQYLCASSEHEGQPQHFGDGTRLSIL.

This clone was seen a handful of times. The chain combines TRBV2 with TRBJ1-4; the D is unclear. Germline assignment: CDR1 SNHLY and CDR2 FYNNEI. Trimming took 7 bases from V and 4 from J, leaving 13 bases between them. The CDR3 extends over 14 amino acids. The CDR3 loop reads CASTLEGDNEKLFF. The CDR3 DNA follows: TGTGCCAGCACCCTAGAGGGAGATAATGAAAAACTGTTTTTT.

This chain joins TRBV30 and TRBJ1-2; maybe TRBD1 (5 bases). Germline assignment: CDR1 GTSNPN and CDR2 SVGIG (reference sequence). There are 11 residues in the CDR3. Trimming removed 8 bases at V and 5 bases at J, with 12 bases between. The CDR3 DNA follows: TGTGCCGGTGGACATTATTATGGCTACACCTTC. Translating it yields CAGGHYYGYTF.

V usage is TRBV12-3 or TRBV12-4 and J usage is TRBJ2-7; D call uncertain. The CDR3 runs to 13 residues. Trimming left V 5 bases short and J 5 bases short, with 13 bases between. The CDR3 DNA is TGTGCCAGCAGTCTCGATCCGGGCCACGAGCAGTACTTC. As protein: CASSLDPGHEQYF.

CDR3 loop: CASSRGEENTEAFF. The CDR3 DNA reads TGTGCCAGCAGCCGGGGGGAGGAGAACACTGAAGCTTTCTTT. This rearrangement joins TRBV11-2 to TRBJ1-1; tentatively, D is TRBD1 (5 bases). V lost 5 bases and J 1 base, leaving 11 bases between the germline ends. The V gene's germline CDR1 is SGHAT and CDR2 FQNNGV. This CDR3 is built from 14 residues.

The rearrangement links TRBV5-4 to TRBJ1-1; D is undetermined. The CDR3 contains 15 residues. V lost 4 bases and J lost 2, with 15 bases in between. The V gene's germline CDR1 is SGHNT and CDR2 YYREEE (reference sequence). CDR3 sequence reads: CASSREGIINTEAFF. The CDR3 DNA reads as TGTGCCAGCAGCCGGGAGGGCATTATTAACACTGAAGCTTTCTTT.

This chain links TRBV28 with TRBJ1-1; D ambiguous. Germline CDR1 MDHEN, CDR2 SYDVKM. V dropped 7 bases and J dropped 1 base, with 13 bases sitting between them. This CDR3 is 14 amino acids long. CDR3 in amino acids: CASIMAARNTEAFF. The CDR3 DNA is TGTGCCAGCATCATGGCGGCCAGGAACACTGAAGCTTTCTTT.

The chain has TRBV27 and TRBJ1-1; a possible D gene is TRBD1 (5 bases). CDR3 length: 13 residues. V lost 5 bases and J lost 4, with 11 bases in between. CDR1 is MNHEY, CDR2 SMNVEV, per germline (reference sequence). CDR3 protein: CASSLIGGTEAFF. CDR3 nucleotide sequence: TGTGCCAGCAGTCTCATCGGGGGCACTGAAGCTTTCTTT.

V gene TRBV5-4 combines with J gene TRBJ2-1, with 10 positions matching TRBD2. CDR1 is SGHNT and CDR2 is YYREEE in the germline V gene (reference sequence). The CDR3 is 15 amino acids. Losses at the gene ends were 3 bases for V and 6 bases for J; bases not matched to a gene: 6. CDR3 sequence reads: CASSSGTSASNEQFF. The CDR3 coding sequence is TGTGCCAGCAGCTCAGGGACTAGCGCGTCCAATGAGCAGTTCTTC.

The V and J genes are TRBV5-5 and TRBJ1-5, with D hard to call. The CDR3 is 15 residues long. V was cut by 2 bases and J by 7 bases, with 16 bases left in between. Germline-derived CDR1 and CDR2 are SGHKS and YYEKEE (reference sequence). The CDR3 nucleotides read TGTGCCAGCAGCTTCGGGGTGGGGTTTGGGCAGCCCCAGCATTTT. It specifies CASSFGVGFGQPQHF. Supplemented by reference TRBV5-5 and TRBJ1-5, the full variable domain reads DAGVTQSPTHLIKTRGQQVTLRCSPISGHKSVSWYQQVLGQGPQFIFQYYEKEERGRGNFPDRFSARQFPNYSSELNVNALLLGDSALYLCASSFGVGFGQPQHFGDGTRLSIL.

This clone has just a few counts. The J gene is TRBJ1-1, the V gene TRBV5-1, with 9 bases aligning to TRBD1. Germline V gene data show CDR1 as SGHRS and CDR2 as YFSETQ. Trimming took 4 bases from V and 6 from J; bases not matched to a gene: 13. The CDR3 is 16 amino acids. The CDR3 region has the DNA TGCGCCAGCAGCCGAAATGCCGGGACAGGGATCGCTGAAGCTTTCTTT. This translates into CASSRNAGTGIAEAFF.

This chain links TRBV28 with TRBJ1-2, with TRBD1 matching 10 bases. The junction had 5 bases not matched to a gene; V was cut back by 5 bases and J by 8 bases. The CDR3 is 13 residues long. Germline assignment: CDR1 MDHEN and CDR2 SYDVKM. CDR3 in amino acids: CASSPGTGVGYTF. CDR3 nucleotides: TGTGCCAGCAGTCCCGGGACAGGGGTCGGCTACACCTTC.

The rearrangement links TRBV19 to TRBJ1-1; D gene ambiguous. This CDR3 has 15 amino acids. V was shortened by 6 bases and J by 3 bases, with 17 bases between the two germline ends. Germline V lookup: CDR1 LNHDA, CDR2 SQIVND (reference sequence). The CDR3 sequence: CASRTGPRRDTEAFF. Written as DNA, the CDR3 is TGTGCCAGTAGGACGGGCCCTCGGAGGGACACTGAAGCTTTCTTT. Filled out from reference TRBV19 and TRBJ1-1, the complete variable domain reads DGGITQSPKYLFRKEGQNVTLSCEQNLNHDAMYWYRQDPGQGLRLIYYSQIVNDFQKGDIAEGYSVSREKKESFPLTVTSAQKNPTAFYLCASRTGPRRDTEAFFGQGTRLTVV.